This T cell receptor beta chain was documented in a study of T cells in Graves' hyperthyroidism and ophthalmopathy. Study-wide background: Specimen type is peripheral blood, collected at initial diagnosis prior to any treatment.

This clonotype was seen ten or more times. The antigen is not known. The TCR beta CDR3 regions underwent amplification using RNA transcripts as the source. HTBI primers drove first-round RT-PCR of the TCR CDR3. TCRdb itself ran the multiplex PCR reads through MiXCR, one entry per CDR3 protein. This sample has approximately 300,000 distinct CDR3 sequences, with roughly 19% found just once. The study, taken as a whole, reports: A 13 V-J signature model discriminated ophthalmopathy versus stable hyperthyroidism.

This CDR3 contains 15 residues. CDR1 and CDR2 (germline): DFQATT, SNEGSKA (reference sequence). With 0 bases clipped from V and 3 bases from J, the junction kept 7 bases outside the gene matches. V and J are TRBV20-1 and TRBJ2-7; 8 bases line up with TRBD1. The specimen sequenced was blood. This sequence originates from a middle-aged man with Graves' ophthalmopathy. The CDR3 reads CSARDLGQGVYEQYF. For the CDR3, the DNA is TGCAGTGCTAGAGATCTCGGACAGGGAGTCTACGAGCAGTACTTC.